The clone carrying this T cell receptor beta chain was seen more than once but under ten times. This entry comes from a study of brain metastases from non-small cell lung cancer. Produced via immunoSEQ multiplex PCR; TCRdb's table is partial and in-frame only. Here the sample spans about 2,500 clones, around 88% being singletons. The germline V gene encodes CDR1 LGHNA and CDR2 YSLEER. This CDR3 is built from 17 residues. The V and J ends lost 1 base and 9 bases respectively, with 19 bases between them. This clonotype was sampled from a donor at least 40 years old with non-small cell lung cancer. This chain links TRBV4-3 with TRBJ1-6, with TRBD1 as a possible D gene (5 bases). The sample was tumor-adjacent normal tissue. The CDR3 spells CASSQAVRGGTGSPLHF. The CDR3 nucleotides read TGCGCCAGCAGCCAAGCTGTGCGGGGCGGTACGGGTTCACCCCTCCACTTT.